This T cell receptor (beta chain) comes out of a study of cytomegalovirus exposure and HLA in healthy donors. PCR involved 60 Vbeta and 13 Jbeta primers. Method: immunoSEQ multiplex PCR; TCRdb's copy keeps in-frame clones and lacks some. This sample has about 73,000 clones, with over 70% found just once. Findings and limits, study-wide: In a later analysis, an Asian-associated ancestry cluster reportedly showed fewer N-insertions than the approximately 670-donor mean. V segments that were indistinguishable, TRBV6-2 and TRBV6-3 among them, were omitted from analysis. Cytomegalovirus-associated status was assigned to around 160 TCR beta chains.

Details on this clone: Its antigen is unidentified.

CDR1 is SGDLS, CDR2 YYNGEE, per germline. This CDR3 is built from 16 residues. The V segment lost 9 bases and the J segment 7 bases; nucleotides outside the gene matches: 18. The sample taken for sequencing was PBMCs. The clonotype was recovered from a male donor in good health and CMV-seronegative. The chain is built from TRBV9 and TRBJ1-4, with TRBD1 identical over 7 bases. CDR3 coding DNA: TGTGCCAACATCGACAGGGAGCCCTCGGCGAGTGAAAAACTGTTTTTT. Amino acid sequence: CANIDREPSASEKLFF.